These 25 T cell receptor beta chains were sequenced from one sample in a study of cytomegalovirus exposure and HLA in healthy donors. The study ran its PCR with 60 Vbeta and 13 Jbeta primers. This table comes from immunoSEQ multiplex PCR, and its TCRdb copy is limited to in-frame clones, with some not included. The table has 160,000 or so clones, approximately 88% seen once; the top ten hold approximately 1.5%. Sequenced sample: PBMCs. The receptors shown here come from a woman aged 18 to 35 in good health and CMV-seronegative.

The V call is TRBV9, the J call TRBJ2-1, with D perhaps matching TRBD1 (6 bases). Germline V gene data show CDR1 as SGDLS and CDR2 as YYNGEE. Trimming removed 4 bases at V and 1 base at J, with 15 bases between. The CDR3 is made up of 16 amino acids. CDR3 region: CASSQPRQGSYNEQFF. The CDR3 DNA follows: TGTGCCAGCAGCCAACCCAGGCAGGGGTCCTACAATGAGCAGTTCTTC.

This CDR3 reads CASSQSSDSYNEQFF. DNA for the CDR3: TGCGCCAGCAGCCAATCGTCGGACAGCTACAATGAGCAGTTCTTC. The rearrangement joins TRBV4-1 to TRBJ2-1, with a tentative D call TRBD1 (6 bases). The V gene's germline CDR1 is MGHRA and CDR2 YSYEKL. V lost 2 bases and J 3 bases, leaving 11 bases between the germline ends. The CDR3 contains 15 residues.

V and J are TRBV11-2 and TRBJ2-6; TRBD2 matches 8 bases. The CDR3 covers 17 residues. The V and J ends lost 6 bases and 0 bases, in that order; junction bases with no gene match: 7. Germline CDR1 reads SGHAT; CDR2 reads FQNNGV. The CDR3 nucleotides read TGTGCCAGCAGTCGGAGCGGGGGCGTCTCTGGGGCCAACGTCCTGACTTTC. Amino acids: CASSRSGGVSGANVLTF. Full variable domain (rest looked up from reference TRBV11-2 and TRBJ2-6): EAGVAQSPRYKIIEKRQSVAFWCNPISGHATLYWYQQILGQGPKLLIQFQNNGVVDDSQLPKDRFSAERLKGVDSTLKIQPAKLEDSAVYLCASSRSGGVSGANVLTFGAGSRLTVL.

The J gene is TRBJ2-5, the V gene TRBV2, with 8 bases aligning to TRBD1. Germline V gene sequence: CDR1 SNHLY, CDR2 FYNNEI. This CDR3 comprises 15 residues. J gave up 5 bases and V 5 bases, and 10 bases lay outside the gene matches. CDR3 sequence reads: CASSTLARGPETQYF. CDR3 bases: TGTGCCAGCAGTACCCTGGCCAGGGGGCCGGAGACCCAGTACTTC.

V usage is TRBV27 and J usage is TRBJ2-1; D possibly corresponds to TRBD2 (6 bases). CDR3 length equals 14 residues. The ends were cut back, 3 bases at V and 2 bases at J, with 8 bases in the middle. CDR1 and CDR2 from the germline V gene are MNHEY and SMNVEV (reference sequence). The CDR3 here is CASSFQRAYNEQFF. CDR3 sequence (DNA): TGTGCCAGCAGTTTCCAGCGGGCCTACAATGAGCAGTTCTTC.

The chain is built from TRBV28 and TRBJ1-2; 7 positions match TRBD1. CDR1 is MDHEN and CDR2 is SYDVKM in the germline V gene. V was clipped by 5 bases and J by 10 bases; unmatched bases: 13. The CDR3 covers 14 residues. The CDR3, as DNA: TGTGCCAGCAGTCTACAGGGGAATAGCGGTTACTACACCTTC. Translated, it gives CASSLQGNSGYYTF.

The rearrangement uses TRBV11-3 and TRBJ2-7; no clear D gene. Germline assignment: CDR1 SGHNT and CDR2 YENEEA. Trimming removed 6 bases at V and 2 bases at J, with 14 bases between. The length of the CDR3 is 14 residues. The CDR3 spells CASRLTSTTYEQYF. CDR3 in DNA: TGTGCCAGCAGACTAACCTCGACCACCTACGAGCAGTACTTC.

This chain joins TRBV21-1 and TRBJ1-1. TRBV21-1 is a pseudogene. The CDR3 is made up of 16 amino acids. CDR3 amino acids: CASSKEQRAGNTEAFF. CDR3 DNA sequence: TGTGCCAGCAGCAAAGAGCAAAGGGCGGGGAACACTGAAGCTTTCTTT.

The V and J genes are TRBV15 and TRBJ1-5, with 9 bases aligning to TRBD1. V was pared by 5 bases and J by 0 bases, with 14 bases of the junction left unmatched. This CDR3 is 19 amino acids long. CDR1 and CDR2 (germline): LNHNV, YYDKDF (reference sequence). The CDR3 sequence: CATSLNDRGILYSNQPQHF. Here the CDR3 DNA reads TGTGCCACCAGCTTAAATGACAGGGGGATCTTATATAGCAATCAGCCCCAGCATTTT.

The J gene is TRBJ1-6, the V gene TRBV30, with D perhaps TRBD1 (6 bases). Germline V gene lookup returns CDR1 GTSNPN and CDR2 SVGIG (reference sequence). V was clipped by 5 bases and J by 7 bases, with 15 bases between them. The CDR3 is 14 residues long. The CDR3 coding sequence is TGTGCCTGGGCCGATACAAGGGGGAATTCACCCCTCCACTTT. It yields the protein CAWADTRGNSPLHF.

In DNA, the CDR3 is TGTGCCAGCAGCCAAGGGACAGGGGGCAACACTGAAGCTTTCTTT. This sequence encodes CASSQGTGGNTEAFF. The chain employs TRBV4-2 and TRBJ1-1; 11 bases align to TRBD1. V lost 1 base, J lost 2 bases, and 0 bases stayed unmatched. Germline CDR1 LGHNA, CDR2 YNFKEQ. The CDR3 extends over 15 amino acids.

The J gene is TRBJ1-2, the V gene TRBV5-5, with 8 bases identical to TRBD1. The CDR3 loop spans 14 amino acids. From germline, CDR1 is SGHKS and CDR2 YYEKEE (reference sequence). V dropped 4 bases and J dropped 6; count of bases not matched to a gene: 8. The CDR3 protein is CASSTLNRGNGYTF. The CDR3 nucleotides read TGTGCCAGCAGCACCTTAAACAGGGGGAATGGCTACACCTTC.

The V gene is TRBV2, the J gene TRBJ2-5; TRBD2 agrees at 10 bases. Unmatched junction bases numbered 3, after V lost 5 bases and J lost 0 bases. In germline, CDR1 is SNHLY, CDR2 FYNNEI. The CDR3 is made up of 15 amino acids. DNA for the CDR3: TGTGCCAGCAGTAGCGGGGGGGTATACCAAGAGACCCAGTACTTC. It encodes CASSSGGVYQETQYF.

This rearrangement joins TRBV6-5 to TRBJ1-3, with 8 positions matching TRBD1. This CDR3 is built from 13 residues. V lost 8 bases, J lost 4 bases, and 4 bases stayed unmatched. Looked up from germline, CDR1 is MNHEY and CDR2 is SVGAGI. The CDR3 loop reads CASRTGSGNTIYF. The CDR3 DNA follows: TGTGCCAGCCGGACAGGGTCGGGAAACACCATATATTTT.

The chain recombines TRBV11-2 with TRBJ2-7; 10 bases are a match to TRBD2. Per germline, CDR1 SGHAT and CDR2 FQNNGV. This CDR3 has 16 residues. V shed 5 bases and J 6 bases; nucleotides not matched to a gene: 13. The CDR3 sequence: CASSPPGAGGISEQYF. CDR3 nucleotide sequence: TGTGCCAGCAGCCCCCCGGGAGCGGGGGGGATTAGCGAGCAGTACTTC.

In regard to this clone: The same CDR3 also results from other DNA sequences found in this sample. The rearrangement uses TRBV6-1 and TRBJ2-3, with 15 bases that match TRBD2. V lost 4 bases and J lost 6; bases outside the gene matches: 2. The CDR3 sequence is 15 residues long. CDR1 is MNHNS, CDR2 SASEGT, per germline. CDR3 in DNA: TGTGCCAGCAGTGGGACTAGCGGGGGGGCCGATACGCAGTATTTT. Residues: CASSGTSGGADTQYF.

The chain combines TRBV11-2 with TRBJ2-7, with a weak D call TRBD2 (6 bases). The CDR3 covers 16 residues. Per the germline V gene, CDR1 is SGHAT and CDR2 is FQNNGV. Trimming cost V 1 base and J 1 base, with 14 bases left between them. The CDR3 sequence: CASSLVGGVASYEQYF. CDR3 in DNA: TGTGCCAGCAGCTTAGTTGGCGGGGTCGCATCCTACGAGCAGTACTTC.

This clone was picked up one time. This CDR3 is CASSGTGMGTEAFF. The CDR3 DNA reads as TGTGCCAGCAGCGGGACAGGGATGGGCACTGAAGCTTTCTTT. This chain connects TRBV5-5 to TRBJ1-1; 9 nucleotides match TRBD1. J lost 4 bases, V lost 4 bases, and 5 bases had no gene match. Looked up from germline, CDR1 is SGHKS and CDR2 is YYEKEE (reference sequence). The CDR3 is 14 residues long.

J is TRBJ2-1 and V is TRBV28, with D tentatively TRBD2 (5 bases). V dropped 7 bases and J dropped 6 bases, with 13 bases sitting between them. The germline V gene encodes CDR1 MDHEN and CDR2 SYDVKM. CDR3 length: 13 amino acids. CDR3 in amino acids: CASTIAGGNEQFF. The CDR3 DNA is TGTGCCAGCACCATAGCTGGAGGCAATGAGCAGTTCTTC.

The rearrangement uses TRBV6-5 and TRBJ2-3, with D uncertain. Between the trimmed V and J ends, which lost 1 base and 4 bases, there was a span of 6 bases. The CDR3 is 13 residues long. The germline CDR1 and CDR2 sequences are MNHEY and SVGAGI. The CDR3 here is CASSYFQSDTQYF. Here the CDR3 DNA reads TGTGCCAGCAGTTACTTCCAATCAGATACGCAGTATTTT.

The chain recombines TRBV6-1 with TRBJ2-7, with D tentatively TRBD2 (5 bases). There are 14 residues in the CDR3. Looked up from germline, CDR1 is MNHNS and CDR2 is SASEGT. Trimming removed 0 bases from V and 1 base from J, with 7 bases in between. The CDR3 spells CASSEAGESYEQYF. The CDR3 DNA reads as TGTGCCAGCAGTGAAGCTGGGGAGTCCTACGAGCAGTACTTC.

The chain has TRBV5-1 and TRBJ1-1; D unresolved. Germline values: CDR1 SGHRS, CDR2 YFSETQ. Between the trimmed V and J ends, which lost 6 bases and 2 bases, there was a span of 17 bases. This CDR3 has 15 residues. The CDR3 bases are TGCGCCAGCAAAGCGTCAGAGGGATCAAACACTGAAGCTTTCTTT. It encodes CASKASEGSNTEAFF. The entire variable domain, with the rest obtained from reference TRBV5-1 and TRBJ1-1, is as follows: KAGVTQTPRYLIKTRGQQVTLSCSPISGHRSVSWYQQTPGQGLQFLFEYFSETQRNKGNFPGRFSGRQFSNSRSEMNVSTLELGDSALYLCASKASEGSNTEAFFGQGTRLTVV.

This clone was seen more than once but under ten times. The J gene is TRBJ2-3, the V gene TRBV6-5; 10 nucleotides line up with TRBD2. The CDR3 has 14 amino acids. Losses at the gene ends were 10 bases for V and 1 base for J; bases not matched to a gene: 5. The germline V gene has CDR1 MNHEY and CDR2 SVGAGI. The CDR3 DNA reads as TGTGCCACCTCTCTAGCGGGGGGCACAGATACGCAGTATTTT. Protein: CATSLAGGTDTQYF.

A single count supports this clone. This chain connects TRBV2 to TRBJ2-7, with D perhaps TRBD1 (6 bases). Looked up from germline, CDR1 is SNHLY and CDR2 is FYNNEI. V lost 6 bases and J 4 bases, leaving 16 bases between the germline ends. The CDR3 has 14 amino acids. The CDR3 here is CASRPLRTDYEQYF. Written as DNA, the CDR3 is TGTGCCAGCAGGCCCCTCAGGACAGATTACGAGCAGTACTTC.

In its sample, this clone was seen a few times. The V and J genes are TRBV6-5 and TRBJ1-1; D might be TRBD1 (5 bases). Trimming shortened V by 6 bases and J by 6 bases, and 20 bases separated the two germline ends. This CDR3 comprises 15 residues. In germline, CDR1 is MNHEY, CDR2 SVGAGI. The CDR3 protein is CASSRRDSPRAEAFF. DNA of the CDR3: TGTGCCAGCAGCCGCCGGGACTCCCCACGCGCTGAAGCTTTCTTT.